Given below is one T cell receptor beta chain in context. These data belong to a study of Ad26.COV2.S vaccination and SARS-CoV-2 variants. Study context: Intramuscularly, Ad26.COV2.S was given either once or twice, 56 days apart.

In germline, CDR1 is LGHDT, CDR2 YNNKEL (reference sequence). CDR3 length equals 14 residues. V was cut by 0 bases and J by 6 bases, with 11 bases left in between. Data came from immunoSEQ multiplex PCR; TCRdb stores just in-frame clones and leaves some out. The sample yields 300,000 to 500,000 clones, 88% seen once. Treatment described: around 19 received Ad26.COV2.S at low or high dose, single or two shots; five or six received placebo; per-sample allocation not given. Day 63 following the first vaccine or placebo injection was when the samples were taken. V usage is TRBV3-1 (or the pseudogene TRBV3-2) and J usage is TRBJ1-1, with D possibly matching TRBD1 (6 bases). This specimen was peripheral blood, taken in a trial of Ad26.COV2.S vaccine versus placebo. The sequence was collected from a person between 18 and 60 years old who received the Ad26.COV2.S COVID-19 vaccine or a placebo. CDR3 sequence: CASSQDSRGAEAFF. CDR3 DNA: TGTGCCAGCAGCCAAGATAGCAGGGGTGCTGAAGCTTTCTTT.